The 20 T cell receptor beta chains below all came from one sample that was sequenced in a study of T cell responses to AZD1222 COVID-19 vaccine. Libraries were prepared by immunoSEQ multiplex PCR; TCRdb keeps only in-frame clonotypes and omits some of them. This repertoire shows approximately 94,000 clones, around 87% found once; its top ten account for just over 4%. The sequencing used peripheral blood, collected on day 0 of MenACWY control vaccination. These receptors came from an adult in good health.

This chain uses TRBV4-3 with TRBJ2-7, with TRBD1 matching over 9 bases. After removal of 0 bases from V and 6 bases from J, the junction contained 3 bases not matched to a gene. The germline CDR1 and CDR2 sequences are LGHNA and YSLEER. The CDR3 length is 14 residues. This chain's CDR3 is CASSQEYRGREQYF. CDR3 DNA sequence: TGCGCCAGCAGCCAAGAGTACAGGGGGCGCGAGCAGTACTTC.

The V gene is TRBV11-2, the J gene TRBJ2-5; a possible D gene is TRBD1 (6 bases). This CDR3 region has 14 residues. Trimming took off 4 bases at V and 1 base at J, with 10 bases between the two ends. The germline V gene encodes CDR1 SGHAT and CDR2 FQNNGV. The CDR3 sequence is CASSSIGGQETQYF. The CDR3, as DNA: TGTGCCAGCAGCTCCATAGGGGGCCAAGAGACCCAGTACTTC.

The chain has TRBV7-9 and TRBJ1-2, with D possibly being TRBD1 (6 bases). The V gene lost 3 bases and the J gene lost 2 bases, with 13 bases spanning the gap. Germline assignment: CDR1 SEHNR and CDR2 FQNEAQ (reference sequence). CDR3 length: 15 residues. The CDR3 sequence is CASSLGGGTNYGYTF. For the CDR3, the DNA is TGTGCCAGCAGCTTGGGGGGCGGCACCAACTATGGCTACACCTTC.

The V and J genes are TRBV5-1 and TRBJ2-3; 13 positions agree with TRBD2. CDR3 length: 16 amino acids. Germline values: CDR1 SGHRS, CDR2 YFSETQ. The J segment lost 3 bases and the V segment lost 4 bases, leaving 5 bases of the junction unmatched. CDR3 residues: CASSPGTSGETDTQYF. The DNA for the CDR3 is TGCGCCAGCAGCCCCGGGACTAGCGGGGAGACAGATACGCAGTATTTT. The entire variable domain, with the rest obtained from reference TRBV5-1 and TRBJ2-3, is as follows: KAGVTQTPRYLIKTRGQQVTLSCSPISGHRSVSWYQQTPGQGLQFLFEYFSETQRNKGNFPGRFSGRQFSNSRSEMNVSTLELGDSALYLCASSPGTSGETDTQYFGPGTRLTVL.

The chain recombines TRBV18 with TRBJ1-5; TRBD1 is a possible D gene (5 bases). This CDR3 region has 15 residues. V lost 5 bases and J lost 2, with 13 bases in between. Germline V gene data show CDR1 as KGHSH and CDR2 as LQKENI. CDR3 loop: CASSSQGSGNQPQHF. The CDR3 nucleotides read TGTGCCAGCTCATCGCAGGGATCGGGCAATCAGCCCCAGCATTTT. Using reference TRBV18 and TRBJ1-5 for the parts outside the CDR3, the full variable domain is NAGVMQNPRHLVRRRGQEARLRCSPMKGHSHVYWYRQLPEEGLKFMVYLQKENIIDESGMPKERFSAEFPKEGPSILRIQQVVRGDSAAYFCASSSQGSGNQPQHFGDGTRLSIL.

This clone was detected once. The rearrangement uses TRBV7-2 and TRBJ2-5; no clear D gene. CDR1 and CDR2 from the germline V gene are SGHTA and FQGNSA. The CDR3 is 15 amino acids. V lost 2 bases and J 1 base, leaving 11 bases between the germline ends. CDR3 nucleotide sequence: TGTGCCAGCAGCTTAAATCTGGCGGTCCAAGAGACCCAGTACTTC. Protein sequence: CASSLNLAVQETQYF.

The chain uses TRBV15 and TRBJ2-7; D may correspond to TRBD1 or TRBD2 (6 bases each). CDR1 LNHNV and CDR2 YYDKDF come from the germline V gene (reference sequence). This CDR3 region has 17 residues. V lost 5 bases to trimming and J lost 2 bases, with 22 bases between them. CDR3 bases: TGTGCCACCAGCCGGGGGCCCCTTTCAGGATTTACCTACGAGCAGTACTTC. The encoded protein is CATSRGPLSGFTYEQYF.

V is TRBV27 and J is TRBJ1-5; TRBD1 agrees at 10 bases. The CDR3 totals 16 residues. The junction had 12 bases not matched to a gene; V was cut back by 8 bases and J by 5 bases. Germline CDR1 reads MNHEY; CDR2 reads SMNVEV (reference sequence). Here the CDR3 reads CASRVSGTGAHQPQHF. The CDR3 region has the DNA TGTGCCAGCCGTGTATCCGGGACAGGGGCCCATCAGCCCCAGCATTTT.

The chain couples TRBV28 to TRBJ1-6; D is ambiguous. This CDR3 has 11 residues. V was pared by 1 base and J by 9 bases, with 1 base between. Looked up from germline, CDR1 is MDHEN and CDR2 is SYDVKM. Here the CDR3 DNA reads TGTGCCAGCAGTTTATCTTCACCCCTCCACTTT. It encodes CASSLSSPLHF.

This rearrangement joins TRBV30 to TRBJ2-2, with D perhaps matching TRBD2 (7 bases). The germline CDR1 and CDR2 sequences are GTSNPN and SVGIG (reference sequence). Trimming took 2 bases from V and 5 from J, leaving 12 bases between them. This CDR3 region has 14 residues. CDR3 residues: CAWSKGGATGELFF. The CDR3 nucleotides read TGTGCCTGGAGTAAAGGGGGGGCGACCGGGGAGCTGTTTTTT.

The chain has TRBV27 and TRBJ2-1, with D tentatively TRBD1 or TRBD2 (5 bases each). The CDR3 totals 14 residues. Trimming took off 3 bases at V and 3 bases at J, with 9 bases between the two ends. CDR1 and CDR2 (germline): MNHEY, SMNVEV (reference sequence). The CDR3 loop reads CASSLGDGYNEQFF. CDR3 nucleotides: TGTGCCAGCAGTTTGGGGGACGGCTACAATGAGCAGTTCTTC.

The chain joins TRBV19 to TRBJ1-1; the match to TRBD1 covers 7 bases. The germline V gene has CDR1 LNHDA and CDR2 SQIVND (reference sequence). The CDR3 runs 14 residues. J lost 9 bases, V lost 5 bases, and 12 bases had no gene match. The CDR3 DNA reads TGTGCCAGTAGTCCTACTCTCGACAGGGATCAAGCTTTCTTT. This encodes CASSPTLDRDQAFF.

The CDR3 reads CASSVGRSGNTIYF. Written as DNA, the CDR3 is TGTGCCAGCAGCGTAGGCAGGTCTGGAAACACCATATATTTT. The chain carries TRBV9 and TRBJ1-3; D remains ambiguous. Germline V gives CDR1 SGDLS, CDR2 YYNGEE. The V end was cut by 0 bases, the J end by 1 base, with 5 bases between. The CDR3 sequence is 14 residues long. The whole variable domain, remainder taken from reference TRBV9 and TRBJ1-3, is DSGVTQTPKHLITATGQRVTLRCSPRSGDLSVYWYQQSLDQGLQFLIQYYNGEERAKGNILERFSAQQFPDLHSELNLSSLELGDSALYFCASSVGRSGNTIYFGEGSWLTVV.

The J gene is TRBJ1-5, the V gene TRBV3-1 (or the pseudogene TRBV3-2); D remains ambiguous. This CDR3 has 15 residues. The V end lost 0 bases, the J end lost 5 bases, and 11 bases lay between the germline ends. Per the germline V gene, CDR1 is LGHDT and CDR2 is YNNKEL (reference sequence). In DNA, the CDR3 is TGTGCCAGCAGCCAAGATTTAGGGCCTTATCAGCCCCAGCATTTT. This encodes CASSQDLGPYQPQHF.

This rearrangement joins TRBV20-1 to TRBJ2-3; no firm D call. V lost 3 bases and J 2 bases, leaving 6 bases between the germline ends. The CDR3 runs to 12 residues. CDR1 and CDR2 (germline): DFQATT, SNEGSKA (reference sequence). CDR3 sequence reads: CSASSVTDTQYF. For the CDR3, the DNA is TGCAGTGCTAGTAGTGTCACAGATACGCAGTATTTT.

The chain employs TRBV19 and TRBJ2-7, with D perhaps TRBD1 (5 bases). CDR1 is LNHDA, CDR2 SQIVND, per germline (reference sequence). The CDR3 runs to 13 residues. Trimming left V 5 bases short and J 5 bases short, with 13 bases between. The CDR3 DNA reads as TGTGCCAGTAGTCAGGGCACCCGAGACGAGCAGTACTTC. As protein: CASSQGTRDEQYF.

The chain employs TRBV10-3 and TRBJ2-7; 7 bases fit TRBD1. The CDR3 is 13 amino acids. Trimming took 10 bases from V and 1 from J; bases not matched to a gene: 7. Germline V gives CDR1 ENHRY, CDR2 SYGVKD. CDR3 coding DNA: TGTGCCACCACTCCGGACAGGTCCTACGAGCAGTACTTC. Amino acid sequence: CATTPDRSYEQYF.

V is TRBV7-9 and J is TRBJ1-1; possible D gene TRBD1, 5 bases. Trimming removed 4 bases at V and 1 base at J, with 13 bases between. CDR3 size: 15 residues. Germline V lookup: CDR1 SEHNR, CDR2 FQNEAQ (reference sequence). The CDR3 DNA reads as TGTGCCAGCAGCTCCGCGGGGCCAGAGAACACTGAAGCTTTCTTT. Its protein product is CASSSAGPENTEAFF.

The chain employs TRBV12-5 and TRBJ1-2, with D possibly being TRBD1 (5 bases). The CDR3 is made up of 13 amino acids. Germline values: CDR1 LGHNT, CDR2 FRNRAP. Trimming removed 5 bases at V and 7 bases at J, with 14 bases between. The CDR3 coding sequence is TGTGCTAGTGGTCGAGACAGTGTCTCTGGCTACACCTTC. It encodes CASGRDSVSGYTF.

The chain employs TRBV19 and TRBJ1-2, with no clear D. The CDR3 loop spans 12 amino acids. Trimming cost V 5 bases and J 0 bases, with 4 bases left between them. From germline, CDR1 is LNHDA and CDR2 SQIVND (reference sequence). The CDR3, as DNA: TGTGCCAGTAGTGAAGCTAACTATGGCTACACCTTC. Residues: CASSEANYGYTF.